A single sample gave rise to the 31 T cell receptor beta chains below, sequenced in a study of T cells after yellow fever vaccination. A single record per CDR3 protein comes from TCRdb applying MiXCR to the 5' RACE reads. The table shows 250,000 or so distinct CDR3 sequences, with 6.9% occurring only once. Sequenced material: CD4+ T cells sorted from PBMCs, taken 15 days after the yellow fever booster vaccination. Receptor source: a man between 25 and 39 years old who received the YFV17D yellow fever vaccine.

This clonotype was found a few times. The gene calls are TRBV18 and TRBJ2-7; D unresolved. The ends were cut back, 2 bases at V and 6 bases at J, with 14 bases in the middle. This CDR3 has 14 residues. Germline V lookup: CDR1 KGHSH, CDR2 LQKENI. CDR3 sequence reads: CASSPSDVHGEQYF. The CDR3 coding sequence is TGTGCCAGCTCACCATCGGACGTCCACGGCGAGCAGTACTTC. The variable domain in full, completed from reference TRBV18 and TRBJ2-7, reads NAGVMQNPRHLVRRRGQEARLRCSPMKGHSHVYWYRQLPEEGLKFMVYLQKENIIDESGMPKERFSAEFPKEGPSILRIQQVVRGDSAAYFCASSPSDVHGEQYFGPGTRLTVT.

This clonotype appeared many times. J is TRBJ2-7 and V is TRBV20-1, with TRBD2 matching over 8 bases. CDR3 length equals 14 residues. CDR1 is DFQATT and CDR2 is SNEGSKA in the germline V gene (reference sequence). The J segment lost 0 bases and the V segment lost 3 bases, leaving 4 bases of the junction unmatched. The chain's CDR3 is CSASRLASSYEQYF. As DNA, the CDR3 is TGCAGTGCTAGTAGACTAGCGAGCTCCTACGAGCAGTACTTC.

This clonotype was observed many times. The V and J genes are TRBV10-2 and TRBJ1-2; TRBD1 is a possible D gene (5 bases). Germline CDR1 WSHSY, CDR2 SAAADI. The CDR3 spans 13 residues. Trimming removed 5 bases from V and 8 bases from J, with 15 bases in between. In DNA form, the CDR3 reads TGCGCCAGCAGTCAAGGGGTCCCGATCGGCTACACCTTC. This gives the protein CASSQGVPIGYTF.

The table lists this clonotype with a few counts. This chain connects TRBV7-2 to TRBJ2-7, with 12 positions matching TRBD2. The germline gives CDR1 SGHTA, CDR2 FQGNSA. The CDR3 has 14 amino acids. V gave up 5 bases and J gave up 5 bases; unmatched junction bases: 4. DNA for the CDR3: TGTGCCAGCAGCACTAGACTAGCGGGAGACGAGCAGTACTTC. It translates to CASSTRLAGDEQYF.

This clonotype was seen many times. This chain joins TRBV7-2 and TRBJ2-1; no clear D gene. Germline assignment: CDR1 SGHTA and CDR2 FQGNSA. V was clipped by 3 bases and J by 6 bases, with 12 bases between them. The CDR3 extends over 14 amino acids. CDR3 sequence (DNA): TGTGCCAGCAGCTTTAAAGTAGGCCCCAATGAGCAGTTCTTC. Translation: CASSFKVGPNEQFF.

V gene TRBV10-3 combines with J gene TRBJ1-1; no definite D call. The germline V and J ends were trimmed by 5 bases and 12 bases, with 16 bases remaining between them. The CDR3 has 12 residues. Germline CDR1 is ENHRY and CDR2 is SYGVKD. The CDR3 loop reads CAISREGRSPFF. The CDR3 DNA is TGTGCCATCAGTAGAGAGGGAAGATCCCCTTTCTTT.

Ten or more counts support this clonotype. The J gene is TRBJ2-7, the V gene TRBV10-3; D is perhaps TRBD1 (6 bases). V shed 2 bases and J shed 2 bases, with 13 bases lying between them. This CDR3 is built from 15 residues. CDR1 ENHRY and CDR2 SYGVKD come from the germline V gene. CDR3 loop: CAISEAQGRAYEQYF. The CDR3, as DNA: TGTGCCATCAGTGAGGCACAGGGTCGGGCCTACGAGCAGTACTTC.

The chain recombines TRBV10-3 with TRBJ2-3; D perhaps matches TRBD1 (6 bases). Germline CDR1 is ENHRY and CDR2 is SYGVKD. The CDR3 is 14 amino acids. The germline V and J ends were trimmed by 2 bases and 0 bases, with 6 bases remaining between them. CDR3: CAISETGSTDTQYF. CDR3 nucleotide sequence: TGTGCCATCAGTGAGACAGGGAGCACAGATACGCAGTATTTT.

This clonotype came up many times. The CDR3 region has the DNA TGTGCCAGCAGCCGAGGGACTAGCGGGAGAGGCGGGGAGCTGTTTTTT. The encoded protein is CASSRGTSGRGGELFF. The chain carries TRBV12-3 or TRBV12-4 and TRBJ2-2; 14 bases agree with TRBD2. There are 16 residues in the CDR3. J was trimmed by 7 bases and V by 6 bases; bases with no gene match: 7.

Ten or more counts support this clonotype. The chain links TRBV11-2 to TRBJ1-2; D call uncertain. The germline gives CDR1 SGHAT, CDR2 FQNNGV. This CDR3 region has 14 residues. Trimming took 9 bases from V and 0 from J, leaving 14 bases between them. The CDR3 reads CARSSRAPNYGYTF. CDR3 in DNA: TGTGCCAGAAGCAGTCGGGCCCCTAACTATGGCTACACCTTC.

The CDR3 loop reads CSAHSRETQYF. DNA for the CDR3: TGCAGTGCTCACTCAAGGGAGACCCAGTACTTC. V is TRBV20-1 and J is TRBJ2-5; D unresolved. This CDR3 contains 11 residues. The V gene's germline CDR1 is DFQATT and CDR2 SNEGSKA (reference sequence). V dropped 5 bases and J dropped 5 bases, with 9 bases sitting between them.

V gene TRBV6-5 combines with J gene TRBJ1-2; D unclear. Trimming removed 0 bases at V and 7 bases at J, with 18 bases between. This CDR3 spans 16 amino acids. The V gene's germline CDR1 is MNHEY and CDR2 SVGAGI. In nucleotides, the CDR3 is TGTGCCAGCAGTTACTCGAGGAGAGCTCGGGAGTCTGGCTACACCTTC. Protein product: CASSYSRRARESGYTF.

The chain combines TRBV19 with TRBJ2-1; TRBD2 matches at 7 bases. Looked up from germline, CDR1 is LNHDA and CDR2 is SQIVND (reference sequence). The CDR3 covers 14 residues. Trimming took 10 bases from V and 8 from J; bases not matched to a gene: 14. In DNA form, the CDR3 reads TGTGCCACAAACCCCCGGGACTACTCTCATGAGCAGTTCTTC. Its protein is CATNPRDYSHEQFF. The full variable domain, completed using reference TRBV19 and TRBJ2-1, is DGGITQSPKYLFRKEGQNVTLSCEQNLNHDAMYWYRQDPGQGLRLIYYSQIVNDFQKGDIAEGYSVSREKKESFPLTVTSAQKNPTAFYLCATNPRDYSHEQFFGPGTRLTVL.

This clonotype qualifies as medium-sized. This rearrangement joins TRBV20-1 to TRBJ2-3; tentative D call: TRBD1 (5 bases). Deletions cut 5 bases from V and 3 bases from J, with 12 bases between. Germline values: CDR1 DFQATT, CDR2 SNEGSKA (reference sequence). CDR3 length equals 13 residues. CDR3 protein: CSADRPSTDTQYF. The DNA for the CDR3 is TGCAGTGCTGACAGACCATCGACAGATACGCAGTATTTT.

The gene calls are TRBV27 and TRBJ2-7; maybe TRBD1 (5 bases). The length of the CDR3 is 14 residues. Germline CDR1 and CDR2: MNHEY and SMNVEV (reference sequence). With 7 bases removed from V and 7 bases from J, the gap between germline ends came to 20 bases. This chain's CDR3 is CASNQGAGLGEQYF. The DNA for the CDR3 is TGTGCCAGCAACCAAGGGGCCGGGCTGGGTGAGCAGTACTTC.

Many counts were recorded for this clonotype. The rearrangement links TRBV12-3 or TRBV12-4 to TRBJ2-2, with D possibly being TRBD1 or TRBD2 (5 bases each). V shed 7 bases and J shed 4 bases, with 10 bases lying between them. The CDR3 length is 13 residues. The CDR3 DNA reads TGTGCCAGCATTACCGGGACCACCGGGGAGCTGTTTTTT. This codes for CASITGTTGELFF.

This clonotype was seen only a few times. This chain links TRBV7-9 with TRBJ2-1; 7 bases fit TRBD2. V shed 2 bases and J 13 bases; nucleotides not matched to a gene: 14. Germline V lookup: CDR1 SEHNR, CDR2 FQNEAQ (reference sequence). This CDR3 region has 15 residues. The CDR3 DNA reads TGTGCCAGCAGCTTATTGGGAGCATCAGGACTAGGCCAGTTCTTC. Protein sequence: CASSLLGASGLGQFF.

CDR3 amino acids: CASSGNSGRVPGELFF. CDR3 DNA: TGTGCCAGCAGCGGGAATAGCGGGAGGGTCCCCGGGGAGCTGTTTTTT. This chain links TRBV9 with TRBJ2-2, with TRBD2 matching 11 bases. Per the germline V gene, CDR1 is SGDLS and CDR2 is YYNGEE. Trimming cost V 3 bases and J 6 bases; bases outside gene matches: 7. This CDR3 has 16 amino acids.

This clonotype has just a few counts. The chain combines TRBV7-3 with TRBJ2-5; TRBD2 agrees at 15 bases. Germline trimming cut 5 bases from V and 5 bases from J; bases unmatched to any gene: 9. This CDR3 region has 17 residues. Germline assignment: CDR1 SGHTA and CDR2 FQGTGA. CDR3 protein: CASSPGLAGGVGETQYF. The CDR3 region has the DNA TGTGCCAGCAGCCCCGGACTAGCGGGAGGGGTGGGGGAGACCCAGTACTTC.

This clonotype was picked up many times. The chain couples TRBV12-3 or TRBV12-4 to TRBJ2-3; TRBD1 is a possible D gene (6 bases). The CDR3 extends over 12 amino acids. V dropped 7 bases and J dropped 10 bases, with 15 bases sitting between them. CDR3 nucleotide sequence: TGTGCCAGCAACCGGGACACAAACCCGCAGTATTTT. This codes for CASNRDTNPQYF.

This clonotype was seen more than once but under ten times. The chain recombines TRBV27 with TRBJ2-1; a possible D gene is TRBD1 (5 bases). Germline CDR1 MNHEY, CDR2 SMNVEV (reference sequence). With 6 bases removed from V and 10 bases from J, the gap between germline ends came to 19 bases. The CDR3 spans 14 residues. The CDR3 sequence is CASRVGMWSGEQFF. CDR3 nucleotides: TGTGCCAGCAGGGTGGGTATGTGGTCAGGGGAGCAGTTCTTC.

This clonotype was counted a few times. V gene TRBV15 combines with J gene TRBJ1-1, with unresolved D. The CDR3 consists of 15 residues. Germline CDR1 reads LNHNV; CDR2 reads YYDKDF (reference sequence). V lost 0 bases, J lost 3 bases, and 11 bases lay in between. CDR3 sequence reads: CATSREGRRDTEAFF. In DNA, the CDR3 is TGTGCCACCAGCAGAGAAGGTCGGCGGGACACTGAAGCTTTCTTT.

This clonotype was seen only a few times. V and J are TRBV4-2 and TRBJ1-4, with D unclear. Germline V gene lookup returns CDR1 LGHNA and CDR2 YNFKEQ. V lost 1 base, J lost 8 bases, and 11 bases lay in between. The CDR3 is 14 residues long. CDR3 in amino acids: CASSQGGLKEKLFF. The CDR3 nucleotides are TGTGCCAGCAGCCAAGGAGGGTTGAAGGAAAAACTGTTTTTT.

This clonotype was seen repeatedly, ten times or more. This sequence joins TRBV28 and TRBJ2-3; D remains ambiguous. The length of the CDR3 is 11 residues. Germline V gene data show CDR1 as MDHEN and CDR2 as SYDVKM. The germline V and J ends were trimmed by 6 bases and 2 bases, with 3 bases remaining between them. Here the CDR3 DNA reads TGTGCCAGCAGACTCACAGATACGCAGTATTTT. Translation: CASRLTDTQYF.

In this sample, this clonotype turned up a few times. In DNA form, the CDR3 reads TGTGCCAGTACCTCCCCGGGACTAGACTTTCGAAGGGAGCAGTTCTTC. Encoded protein: CASTSPGLDFRREQFF. The chain uses TRBV19 and TRBJ2-1; 8 bases align to TRBD2. The CDR3 extends over 16 amino acids. Germline V gives CDR1 LNHDA, CDR2 SQIVND (reference sequence). After removal of 7 bases from V and 10 bases from J, the junction contained 18 bases not matched to a gene.

In its sample, this clonotype was seen a few times. The chain couples TRBV11-1 to TRBJ2-7, with no clear D. V was cut by 5 bases and J by 0 bases, with 23 bases left in between. Germline-derived CDR1 and CDR2 are SGHAT and FQDESV (reference sequence). This CDR3 has 18 residues. The CDR3 nucleotides read TGTGCCAGCAGCCCCCTCGGGCAAAGAGGCAGAAGCTCCTACGAGCAGTACTTC. Translated: CASSPLGQRGRSSYEQYF.

The chain has TRBV7-2 and TRBJ2-3; 9 bases line up with TRBD2. Trimming cost V 7 bases and J 0 bases; bases outside gene matches: 5. This CDR3 region has 15 residues. Germline V gives CDR1 SGHTA, CDR2 FQGNSA. CDR3 loop: CASNRAGGSTDTQYF. Here the CDR3 DNA reads TGTGCCAGCAACAGAGCGGGAGGCAGCACAGATACGCAGTATTTT.

J is TRBJ2-7 and V is TRBV5-4; no clear D. The V gene's germline CDR1 is SGHNT and CDR2 YYREEE (reference sequence). The CDR3 length is 15 residues. Between the trimmed V and J ends, which lost 0 bases and 2 bases, there was a span of 12 bases. CDR3 residues: CASSLGSDHTYEQYF. The CDR3 DNA follows: TGTGCCAGCAGCTTGGGTTCGGACCACACCTACGAGCAGTACTTC. The complete variable domain, with remaining parts taken from reference TRBV5-4 and TRBJ2-7, reads ETGVTQSPTHLIKTRGQQVTLRCSSQSGHNTVSWYQQALGQGPQFIFQYYREEENGRGNFPPRFSGLQFPNYSSELNVNALELDDSALYLCASSLGSDHTYEQYFGPGTRLTVT.

This clonotype turned up a few times. J is TRBJ2-5 and V is TRBV7-2; D remains unclear. Germline lookup yields CDR1 SGHTA and CDR2 FQGNSA. Trimming left V 2 bases short and J 2 bases short, with 9 bases between. The CDR3 spans 14 residues. This CDR3 reads CASSLRFKQETQYF. DNA for the CDR3: TGTGCCAGCAGCTTACGGTTCAAACAAGAGACCCAGTACTTC.

In this sample, this clonotype turned up many times. The DNA for the CDR3 is TGTGCCACCCTAGACCACGAGCGGCAGTACTTC. As protein: CATLDHERQYF. V and J are TRBV6-5 and TRBJ2-7; D remains unclear. The germline V gene has CDR1 MNHEY and CDR2 SVGAGI. This CDR3 region has 11 residues. V was clipped by 10 bases and J by 9 bases, with 16 bases between them.

This clonotype was recorded a few times. The rearrangement joins TRBV5-1 to TRBJ1-5, with D perhaps matching TRBD1 (5 bases). The V end lost 4 bases, the J end lost 4 bases, and 12 bases lay between the germline ends. Germline V gene data show CDR1 as SGHRS and CDR2 as YFSETQ. CDR3 length: 14 amino acids. The CDR3 nucleotides are TGCGCCAGCAGCACCGGACACCAAAATCAGCCCCAGCATTTT. Its protein is CASSTGHQNQPQHF.